The present T cell receptor beta chain was sequenced within a study of technical replicates of blood from a handful of donors (dated by TCRdb to 2015 to 2018). About this clone: Its antigen is still unknown. Per-base qualities were not stored, and no clone one base away is much larger.

The receptor library was made with the immunoSEQ multiplex PCR assay. The table was pulled from immuneACCESS by TCRdb, which kept in-frame rearrangements only. Such tables lose some clones; where checked, under half of the loss comes from unresolved V genes, and the rest has no known cause. For this sample the table gives roughly 60,000 clones, of which about 95% were detected only once. The ten largest clones take up 3% of the sample. V and J are trimmed by 2 bases and 5 bases, and the gene matches miss 5 bases of the junction. The germline V gene (reference sequence) provides CDR1 SEHNR and CDR2 FQNEAQ. The CDR3, from cysteine to phenylalanine, totals 15 residues. Only CDR3 DNA is held: 45 bases, read in frame from base 1.

The V gene is TRBV7-9 and the J gene is TRBJ2-3, and TRBD1 matches 9 of the central bases. Material for sequencing was PBMCs. The source of this sequence is a human donor in good health. Some clones in this sample may be carry-over from other donors' samples. The CDR3 region reads CASSLTGGKGDTQYF. The DNA is TGTGCCAGCAGCTTAACAGGGGGCAAAGGAGATACGCAGTATTTT.